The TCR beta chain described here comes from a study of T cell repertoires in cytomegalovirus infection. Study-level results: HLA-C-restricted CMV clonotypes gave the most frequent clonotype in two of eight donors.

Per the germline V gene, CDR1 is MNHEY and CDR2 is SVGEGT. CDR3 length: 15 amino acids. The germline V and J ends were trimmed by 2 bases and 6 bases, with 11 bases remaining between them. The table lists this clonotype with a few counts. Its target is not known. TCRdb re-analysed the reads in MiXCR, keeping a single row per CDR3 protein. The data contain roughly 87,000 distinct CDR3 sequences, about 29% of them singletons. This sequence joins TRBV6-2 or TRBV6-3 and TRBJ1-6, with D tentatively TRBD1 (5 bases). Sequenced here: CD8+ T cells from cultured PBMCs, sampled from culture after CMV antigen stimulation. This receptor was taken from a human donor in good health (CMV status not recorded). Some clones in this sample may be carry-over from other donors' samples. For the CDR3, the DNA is TGTGCCAGCAGTTACCTGGGACTGATTAATTCACCCCTCCACTTT. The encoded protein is CASSYLGLINSPLHF.